The clone carrying this T cell receptor (beta chain) has a handful of counts. Its antigen is undetermined. This sample is part of a study of T cells in Graves' hyperthyroidism and ophthalmopathy. The germline CDR1 and CDR2 sequences are GTSNPN and SVGIG (reference sequence). The CDR3 covers 17 residues. V lost 3 bases to trimming and J lost 2 bases, with 23 bases between them. General study results and limits: Stable hyperthyroidism was told apart from ophthalmopathy by a model built on 13 V-J features.

Patients aged 18 to 65 had newly diagnosed hyperthyroidism lasting under 2 months. Exclusion followed for patients with uncontrolled infection, other autoimmune disease, pregnancy or lactation. The PBMCs were taken from roughly 9.3 ml of fresh peripheral blood. The TCR beta CDR3 regions underwent amplification using RNA transcripts as the source. Researchers ran a first-round RT-PCR on the TCR CDR3 using the HTBI primer set. Via MiXCR, TCRdb re-called the multiplex PCR reads, giving one row per CDR3 protein. The sample yields about 380,000 distinct CDR3 sequences, roughly 13% seen once. The chain has TRBV30 and TRBJ2-7; TRBD2 is a possible D gene (6 bases). Input material: blood. This TCR came from an older woman with Graves' hyperthyroidism. The CDR3 loop reads CAWSQPPRLARTYEQYF. The CDR3 DNA follows: TGTGCCTGGAGCCAACCACCCCGGCTAGCGCGGACCTACGAGCAGTACTTC.